This T cell receptor (beta chain) is from a study of T-cell reconstitution after alpha-beta-depleted transplantation in children. Unique molecular identifiers were used in preparing the TCRbeta library. TCRdb fed the PCR reads into MiXCR, producing one record per CDR3 protein. The data show some 840,000 distinct CDR3 sequences, around 15% seen once. Study-wide results and caveats: Newly made T cells mostly supplied T-cell counts and diversity one year after transplant. Approximately two months post-transplant, alpha-beta T cells reportedly originated from several hundred expanded graft clones.

This clonotype was counted between two and nine times. Its antigen remains unidentified. The CDR3 extends over 15 amino acids. Losses at the gene ends were 6 bases for V and 1 base for J; bases not matched to a gene: 5. In germline, CDR1 is MNHEY, CDR2 SMNVEV (reference sequence). Specimen: PBMCs, mostly from graft donor cells, collected 360 days after TCRalphabeta/CD19-depleted stem cell transplant. This chain links TRBV27 with TRBJ2-1, with 8 bases matching TRBD1. The sequence was collected from a male patient between 5 and 17 years old who had a stem cell transplant for acute lymphoblastic leukemia, so the T cells may come from the graft donor. CDR3 in amino acids: CASSQDRVSYNEQFF. CDR3 DNA sequence: TGTGCCAGCAGCCAGGACAGGGTTTCCTACAATGAGCAGTTCTTC.